This record concerns one T cell receptor beta chain sequence. There is no known antigen for this receptor. No base quality values were provided; no much bigger clone lies one nucleotide off. The sample is drawn from a study of radiation and T cells in renal cell carcinoma (dated by TCRdb to 2019 to 2021). For the study in its entirety: A total of 53 samples underwent TCR beta sequencing, made up of some 26 tumors and some 27 peripheral blood samples. The last blood draw occurred 4 weeks after radiation, at the same time as nephrectomy. In the 55 or so samples combined, 4 million to 5 million unique CDR3 nucleotide sequences were found, encoding approximately 2,800,000 unique CDR3 amino acid sequences. What the research found in general, with its limitations: Dynamics of the blood repertoire were not tracked past 4 weeks after treatment. Because pretreatment tumor biopsies were not available, the study could not determine whether clonotypes were already present within the tumor at baseline. In blood, the top tumor clonotypes increased between baseline and 2 weeks post-radiation and then shrank by 4 weeks, which suggests that tumor-resident clones expanded only transiently. Because the trial had a single-armed design, the trial could not examine how radiation dose or scheduling affected the TCR repertoire.

According to the study, the label for this sample's time point signals: blood 4 weeks post-SBRT, at nephrectomy. The sample's treatment or condition label is to be understood as: 15 Gy SBRT to primary tumor, nephrectomy 4 weeks later. Samples were obtained from a clinical trial, in which 15 Gy stereotactic body radiation therapy was delivered to primary renal cell carcinomas and nephrectomy was performed 4 weeks later. To follow tumor-enriched clonotypes, serial peripheral blood was collected from radiation-treated patients at baseline and at 2 weeks and 4 weeks after SBRT. All patients had renal cell carcinoma with clear cell pathology. The QIAamp DNA Blood Mini Kit (Qiagen) was used to prepare genomic DNA for TCR sequencing. Only samples passing all quality control checks were included in the analyses. Following the manufacturer's recommendations, the immunoSEQ kit was used to generate TCR beta libraries from genomic DNA. Library preparation used a first multiplex PCR with proprietary primers, then a second PCR adding unique barcodes, with bead cleanups after each round. A kit-provided positive control reaction and a negative control reaction were included in every sample batch. The final libraries were assessed on an Agilent 4200 TapeStation D1000 ScreenTape, pooled by volume, and quantified by qPCR. An Illumina NextSeq500 fitted with a MidOutput 150-cycle cartridge performed the sequencing, running 156 Read1 cycles and 15 Index1 cycles with the kit's custom primers. The pooled library was loaded at approximately 0.99 pM, and approximately 20% PhiX control was spiked in. Per the authors' processing: The vendor-processed data were analyzed in R, and a clonotype was defined as all T cells that share the same CDR3 nucleotide sequence. For clone abundance analyses, frequencies were normalized to the 10,000 most abundant clones in each sample. Public T cell clones, which averaged fewer than five per sample, were excluded before analysis. Tumor-enriched clonotypes and baseline blood-enriched clonotypes were defined as those with an abundance difference of at least 32-fold between compartments. A beta-binomial differential abundance model was applied to find clonotypes that expanded or contracted between blood time points. Tumor-blood repertoire similarity was measured with the Baroni-Urbani and Buser coefficient, and groups were compared using two-tailed Wilcoxon tests in R. The table was pulled from immuneACCESS by TCRdb, which kept in-frame rearrangements only. Such tables lose some clones; where checked, under half of the loss comes from unresolved V genes, and the rest has no known cause. The DNA gave D and trimming, while V, J and clone size come from that table. This sample comprises over 60,000 clones, around four fifths of them detected only once. Under 2.5% of the sample is held by the ten biggest clonotypes.

The CDR3 covers 14 residues, taking in both the cysteine and the phenylalanine. The sequence is cut down to CDR3 DNA, 42 bases in frame from base 1. V and J are truncated by 4 bases and 6 bases respectively, leaving an intervening sequence of 13 bases. CDR1 and CDR2, looked up from the germline V gene, are KGHSH and LQKENI. The chain joins TRBV18 to TRBJ2-1; the D gene identity is not certain. The receptor was isolated from a woman aged 60-75 years with renal cell carcinoma. Source: blood, taken from a patient whose treatment included radiotherapy and nephrectomy. The CDR3 corresponds to CASSLPLQINEQFF. In nucleotides, the sequence is TGTGCCAGCTCACTACCGTTACAGATCAATGAGCAGTTCTTC.